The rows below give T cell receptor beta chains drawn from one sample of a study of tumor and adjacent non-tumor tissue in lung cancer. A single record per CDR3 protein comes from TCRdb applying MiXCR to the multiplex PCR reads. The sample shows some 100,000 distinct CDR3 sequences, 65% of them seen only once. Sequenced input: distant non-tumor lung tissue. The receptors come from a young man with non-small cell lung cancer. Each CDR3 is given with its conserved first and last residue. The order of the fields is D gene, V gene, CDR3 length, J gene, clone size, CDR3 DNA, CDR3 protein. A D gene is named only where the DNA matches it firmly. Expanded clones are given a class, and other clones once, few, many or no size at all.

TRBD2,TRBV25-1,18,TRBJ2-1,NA,TGTGCCAGCAGTGAAGCCCGCGGGGGGGCGGGAAGGAGGGGTGAGCAGTTCTTC,CASSEARGGAGRRGEQFF
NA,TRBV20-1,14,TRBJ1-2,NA,TGCAGTGGGATTCCTTACAGGAATAACTATGGCTACACCTTC,CSGIPYRNNYGYTF
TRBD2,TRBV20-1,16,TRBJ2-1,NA,TGCAGTGCTAGAGATCTCACTAGCGGCTCCTACAATGAGCAGTTATTC,CSARDLTSGSYNEQLF
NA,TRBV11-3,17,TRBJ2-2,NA,TGTGCCAGCAGCTTACGGACCGTGATAGTAATTCCCGGGGAGCTGTTTTTT,CASSLRTVIVIPGELFF
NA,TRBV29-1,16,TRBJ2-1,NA,TGCAGCGCCGCCCCGAGTAGTGGTATGAACTTCAATGAGCAGTTCTTC,CSAAPSSGMNFNEQFF
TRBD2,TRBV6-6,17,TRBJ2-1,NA,TGTGCCAGCAGTTGCTTAACTAGCGGGATGTGGTACAATGAGCAGTTCTTC,CASSCLTSGMWYNEQFF
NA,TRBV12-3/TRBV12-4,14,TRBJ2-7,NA,TGTGCCAACAGTTTGGGGTTACCCCCCTACGAGCAGTACTTC,CANSLGLPPYEQYF
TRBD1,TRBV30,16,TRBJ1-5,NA,TGTGCCTGGAGTTTTTCGGGACAGGGGGTAGGTCAGCCCCAGCATTTT,CAWSFSGQGVGQPQHF
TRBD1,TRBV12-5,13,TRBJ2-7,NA,TGTGTTAATGGCCTACAGGGGTTATACGAGCAGTACTTC,CVNGLQGLYEQYF
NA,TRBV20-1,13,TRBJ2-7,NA,TGCAGTGCTGGAAGGGCTAGTTTGCCCGAGCAGTACTTC,CSAGRASLPEQYF
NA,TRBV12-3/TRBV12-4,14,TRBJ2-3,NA,TGTGCTAGCAGCCCCCCACATATAGCAGATACGCAGTATTTT,CASSPPHIADTQYF
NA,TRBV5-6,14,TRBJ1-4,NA,TGTGCCAGCAGCCTCGGGACATCCAGCGGAAAACTGTTTTTT,CASSLGTSSGKLFF
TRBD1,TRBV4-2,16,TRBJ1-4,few,TGTGCCAGCAGCCAAGATCAAGTCACAGGGGATGAAAAACTGCTTTTT,CASSQDQVTGDEKLLF
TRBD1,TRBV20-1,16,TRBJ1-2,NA,TGCAGTGCTAAAGGATGGGACAGGGGGCGTGGCTATGGCTACACATTC,CSAKGWDRGRGYGYTF
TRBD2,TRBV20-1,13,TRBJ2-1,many,TGCAGTACCGGGACTAGCGGGAGAGGTGAGCAGTTCTTC,CSTGTSGRGEQFF
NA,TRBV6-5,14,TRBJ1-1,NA,TGTGCCAGCGTTCAGTCCGGTGGGGACACTGAGGCTTTCTTT,CASVQSGGDTEAFF
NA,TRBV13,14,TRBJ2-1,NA,TGTGCCAGCAGCTTCAGGCGAGGAGAATGGGAGCAGTTCTTC,CASSFRRGEWEQFF
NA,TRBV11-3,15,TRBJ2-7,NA,TGTGGCAGCAGCCGAGGTTCGGGACCCTCCTACGAGCAGTACTTC,CGSSRGSGPSYEQYF
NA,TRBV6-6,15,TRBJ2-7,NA,TGTGCCAGCAGGTCAGACGGGACATCGTCCTACGAGCAGTACTTC,CASRSDGTSSYEQYF
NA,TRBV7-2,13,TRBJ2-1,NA,TGTGCCAGCAGCTTAACAAGGGGGAGTGAGCAGTTCTTC,CASSLTRGSEQFF
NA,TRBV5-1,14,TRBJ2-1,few,TGCGCCAGCAGCTTTGGGGCCACCTACAATGAGCAGTTCTTC,CASSFGATYNEQFF
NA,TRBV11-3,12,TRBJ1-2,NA,TGTACCAGCAGCTTGAGTCTATCGGGCTACACCTTC,CTSSLSLSGYTF
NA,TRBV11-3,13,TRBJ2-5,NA,TGTGCCAGTAGTGTGAATCTGGGGGAGATCCAGTACTTC,CASSVNLGEIQYF
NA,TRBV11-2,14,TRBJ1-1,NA,TGTCCCAGCAGTTCTGGGCTGTTGAATACTGAAGCTTTCTTT,CPSSSGLLNTEAFF
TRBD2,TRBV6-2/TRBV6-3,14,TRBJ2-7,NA,TGTGCCAGCAGTTGCTACGAGCGGGGCTACGAGCAGTACTTC,CASSCYERGYEQYF
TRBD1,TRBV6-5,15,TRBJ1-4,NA,TGTGCAAGCAGTTTTACGACAGGGCCTAATGAAAAACTGTATTTT,CASSFTTGPNEKLYF
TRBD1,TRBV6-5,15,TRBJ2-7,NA,TGTGCCAGCGGTCTGGGACAGGGGAGCTCCTACGAGCAGTACTTC,CASGLGQGSSYEQYF
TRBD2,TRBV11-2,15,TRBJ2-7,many,TGTGCCAGCAGCTTCGGACTAGCGGGTTCCTACGAGCAGTACTTC,CASSFGLAGSYEQYF
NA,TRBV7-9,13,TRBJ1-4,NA,TGTGCCAGCAGCCAGGACAGTAGCTCAAAACTGTTTTTT,CASSQDSSSKLFF
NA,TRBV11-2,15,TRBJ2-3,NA,TGTGCCAGCAGCTTACAAGGATCCCGGGCAGATACGCAGTATTTT,CASSLQGSRADTQYF
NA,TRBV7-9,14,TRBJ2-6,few,TGTGCCAGCAGCCCGATTGCTGAGGCCAACGTCCTGACTTTC,CASSPIAEANVLTF
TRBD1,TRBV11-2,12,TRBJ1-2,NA,TGTGTCAGCAGTGACAGGGGTTATGGCTACACCTTC,CVSSDRGYGYTF
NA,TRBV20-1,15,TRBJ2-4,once,TGCAGTGCTATCTCAGGGGTCAGAGCCAAAAACATCCAGTACTTC,CSAISGVRAKNIQYF
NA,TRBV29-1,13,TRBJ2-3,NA,TGCAGCATTGATTTAGAGAGCACAGATACGCAGTATTTT,CSIDLESTDTQYF
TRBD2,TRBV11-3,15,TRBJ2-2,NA,TGTGCCAGCAGCCGGGTGGCGGGAGAATCCGAGGAACTGTTTTTT,CASSRVAGESEELFF
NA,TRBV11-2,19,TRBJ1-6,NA,TGTGCCAGCAGTATCGCTAGGTCCAGGGGTAGCTCCTATAATTCACCCCTCCAATTT,CASSIARSRGSSYNSPLQF
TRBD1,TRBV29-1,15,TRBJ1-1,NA,TGCAGCGCCGCCCTCCGGGACAGCCAAAACACTGAAGCCTTCTTT,CSAALRDSQNTEAFF
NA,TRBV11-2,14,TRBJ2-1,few,TGTGCCAGCAGCTTCCTAGCCCAATACAATGAGCAGTTCTTC,CASSFLAQYNEQFF
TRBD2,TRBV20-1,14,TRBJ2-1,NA,TGCAGTGCGAGACTAGCGCCTGCATACAATGAGCAGTCCTTC,CSARLAPAYNEQSF
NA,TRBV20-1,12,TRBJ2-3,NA,TGCAATGCGATGGGACGGGCAGATACTCGGCATTTT,CNAMGRADTRHF
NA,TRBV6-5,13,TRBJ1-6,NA,TGTACCTGCAGTTACCAGGGTGGGTCACCCCTCCACTTT,CTCSYQGGSPLHF
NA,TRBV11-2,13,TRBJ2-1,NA,TGTGCCAGCAGCTTCGTGTTCAACAATGAGCAGCTCTTC,CASSFVFNNEQLF
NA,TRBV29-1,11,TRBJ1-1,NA,TGCAGCGAGTTAGGTTTAGGGGTGGCTTTCTTT,CSELGLGVAFF
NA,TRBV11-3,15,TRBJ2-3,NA,TGTGCCAGCAGCTTAAGTAGCGTGGCGGCAGATATGCAGTATTTT,CASSLSSVAADMQYF
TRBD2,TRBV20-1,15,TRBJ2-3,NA,TGCAGTGCTAGGGCGGCGGGAGGGCTGACAGATACATTGTATTTT,CSARAAGGLTDTLYF
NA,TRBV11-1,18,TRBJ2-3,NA,TGTGCCACCAGCTTAGGATTCAGGGCGACCCCGATCGCAGATACGCAGTATTTT,CATSLGFRATPIADTQYF